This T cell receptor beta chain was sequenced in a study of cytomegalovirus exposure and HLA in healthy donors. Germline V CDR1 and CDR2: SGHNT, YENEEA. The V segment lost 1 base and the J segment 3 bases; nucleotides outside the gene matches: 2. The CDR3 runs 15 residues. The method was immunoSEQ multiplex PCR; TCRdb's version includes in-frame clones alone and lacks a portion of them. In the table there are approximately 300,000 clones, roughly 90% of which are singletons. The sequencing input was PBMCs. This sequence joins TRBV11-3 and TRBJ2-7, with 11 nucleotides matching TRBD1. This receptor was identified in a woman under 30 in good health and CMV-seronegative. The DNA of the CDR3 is TGTGCCAGCAGCTTAGGTGGGACAGGGGGCTACGAGCAGTACTTC. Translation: CASSLGGTGGYEQYF.